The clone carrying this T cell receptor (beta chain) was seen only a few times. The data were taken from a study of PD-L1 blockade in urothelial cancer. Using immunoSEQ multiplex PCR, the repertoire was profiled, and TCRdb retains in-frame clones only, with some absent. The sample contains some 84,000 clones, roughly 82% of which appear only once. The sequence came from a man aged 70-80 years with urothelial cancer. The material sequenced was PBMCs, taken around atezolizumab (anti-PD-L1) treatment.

DNA for the CDR3: TGTGCTAGTGGTTTGTGGAGGGACAGCAGAGGTAAAGATACGCAGTATTTT. Translating it yields CASGLWRDSRGKDTQYF. The chain is built from TRBV12-5 and TRBJ2-3; possibly TRBD1 for D (7 bases). The length of the CDR3 is 17 residues. V lost 2 bases and J 5 bases, leaving 20 bases between the germline ends. The germline V gene has CDR1 LGHNT and CDR2 FRNRAP. The entire variable domain, with the rest obtained from reference TRBV12-5 and TRBJ2-3, is as follows: DARVTQTPRHKVTEMGQEVTMRCQPILGHNTVFWYRQTMMQGLELLAYFRNRAPLDDSGMPKDRFSAEMPDATLATLKIQPSEPRDSAVYFCASGLWRDSRGKDTQYFGPGTRLTVL.